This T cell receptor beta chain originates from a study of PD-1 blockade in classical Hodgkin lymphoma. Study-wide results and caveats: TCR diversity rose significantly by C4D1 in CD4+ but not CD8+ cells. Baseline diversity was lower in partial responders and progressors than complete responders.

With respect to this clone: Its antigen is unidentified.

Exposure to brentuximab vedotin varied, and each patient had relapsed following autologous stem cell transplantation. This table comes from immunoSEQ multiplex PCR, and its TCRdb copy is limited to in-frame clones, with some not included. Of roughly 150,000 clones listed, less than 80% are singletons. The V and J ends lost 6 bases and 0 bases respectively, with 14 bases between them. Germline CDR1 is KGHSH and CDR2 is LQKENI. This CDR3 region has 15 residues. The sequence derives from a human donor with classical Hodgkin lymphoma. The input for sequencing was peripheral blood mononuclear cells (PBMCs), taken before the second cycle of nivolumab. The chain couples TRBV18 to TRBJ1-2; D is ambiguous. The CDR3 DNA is TGTGCCAGCTCTCCCACGGGCACGCCTAACTATGGCTACACCTTC. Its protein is CASSPTGTPNYGYTF.